The 6 T cell receptor beta chains listed next were all sequenced from one sample in a study of identical twins. TCRdb fed the 5' RACE reads into MiXCR, producing one record per CDR3 protein. The table includes about 390,000 distinct CDR3 sequences, 9% to 10% detected once. The sequencing input was naive T cells sorted from blood. The source is a woman in her forties or fifties in good health.

This clonotype occurred a few times. The chain is built from TRBV12-3 or TRBV12-4 and TRBJ1-1; maybe TRBD1 (6 bases). The CDR3 sequence is 12 residues long. The V gene lost 5 bases and the J gene lost 5 bases, with 9 bases spanning the gap. The CDR3 loop reads CASSERGTEAFF. CDR3 DNA sequence: TGTGCCAGCAGTGAGAGGGGGACTGAAGCTTTCTTT.

V usage is TRBV10-3 and J usage is TRBJ2-7; TRBD2 matches 13 bases. The CDR3 length is 15 residues. With V trimmed by 6 bases and J by 6 bases, 8 bases remained unmatched. Germline values: CDR1 ENHRY, CDR2 SYGVKD. As DNA, the CDR3 is TGTGCCATCAGCGGCACCGGGACTAGCGGGACCGAGCAGTACGTC. It is translated as CAISGTGTSGTEQYV.

This clonotype was seen many times. The chain employs TRBV14 and TRBJ1-1; D is ambiguous. V lost 3 bases and J lost 1, with 6 bases in between. Germline values: CDR1 SGHDN, CDR2 FVKESK. The length of the CDR3 is 13 residues. The CDR3 DNA sequence: TGTGCCAGCAGCCAGGGCTGGAACACTGAAGCTTTCTTT. It specifies CASSQGWNTEAFF.

This clonotype appeared a few times. The V gene is TRBV10-3, the J gene TRBJ1-2; unclear D gene. The V gene's germline CDR1 is ENHRY and CDR2 SYGVKD. V lost 6 bases and J 1 base, leaving 9 bases between the germline ends. The CDR3 consists of 13 residues. The CDR3 nucleotides read TGTGCCATCAGCAGAGAACTTAACTATGGCTACACCTTC. This translates into CAISRELNYGYTF.

This clonotype was detected many times. V usage is TRBV3-1 and J usage is TRBJ2-1; 7 positions match TRBD2. Germline CDR1 LGHDT, CDR2 YNNKEL (reference sequence). Losses at the gene ends were 4 bases for V and 5 bases for J; bases not matched to a gene: 11. The CDR3 contains 16 residues. CDR3 bases: TGTGCCAGCAGCCCTCTGGCTAGCGGAGGTAACAATGAGCAGTTCTTC. Encoded protein: CASSPLASGGNNEQFF.

The J gene is TRBJ1-1, the V gene TRBV15, with D possibly matching TRBD1 (5 bases). This CDR3 spans 15 amino acids. From germline, CDR1 is LNHNV and CDR2 YYDKDF (reference sequence). The V and J ends lost 0 bases and 4 bases respectively, with 12 bases between them. The chain's CDR3 is CATSRDRGGGTEAFF. The CDR3, as DNA: TGTGCCACCAGCAGAGACAGAGGCGGGGGCACTGAAGCTTTCTTT.